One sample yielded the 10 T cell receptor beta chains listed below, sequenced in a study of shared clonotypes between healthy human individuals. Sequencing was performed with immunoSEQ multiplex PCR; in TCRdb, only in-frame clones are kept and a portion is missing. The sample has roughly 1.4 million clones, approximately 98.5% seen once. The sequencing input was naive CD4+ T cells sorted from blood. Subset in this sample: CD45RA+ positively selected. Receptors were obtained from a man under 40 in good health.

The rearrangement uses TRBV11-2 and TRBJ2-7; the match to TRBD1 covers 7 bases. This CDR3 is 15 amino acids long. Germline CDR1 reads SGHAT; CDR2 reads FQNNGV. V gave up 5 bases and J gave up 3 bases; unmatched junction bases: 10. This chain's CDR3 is CASSLKGQSYYEQYF. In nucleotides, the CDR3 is TGTGCCAGCAGCCTAAAGGGACAGAGCTACTACGAGCAGTACTTC.

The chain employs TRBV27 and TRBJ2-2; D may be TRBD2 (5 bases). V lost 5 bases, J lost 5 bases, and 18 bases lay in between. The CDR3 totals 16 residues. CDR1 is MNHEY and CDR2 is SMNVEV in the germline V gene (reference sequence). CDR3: CASSVTRGIATGELFF. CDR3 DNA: TGTGCCAGCAGTGTGACGCGAGGGATCGCGACCGGGGAGCTGTTTTTT.

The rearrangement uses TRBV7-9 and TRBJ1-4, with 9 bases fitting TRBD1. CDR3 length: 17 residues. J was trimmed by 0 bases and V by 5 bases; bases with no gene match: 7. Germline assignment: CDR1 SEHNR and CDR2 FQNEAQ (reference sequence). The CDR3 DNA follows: TGTGCCAGCAGCCCGGGACAGGGAGAGGCAACTAATGAAAAACTGTTTTTT. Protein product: CASSPGQGEATNEKLFF.

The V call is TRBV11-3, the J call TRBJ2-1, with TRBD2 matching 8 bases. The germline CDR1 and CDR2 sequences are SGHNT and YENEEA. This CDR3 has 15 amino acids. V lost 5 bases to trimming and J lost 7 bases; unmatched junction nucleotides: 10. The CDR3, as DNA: TGTGCCAGCAGCCCTCCAAGGGCGGGAGGTAATGAGCAGTTCTTC. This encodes CASSPPRAGGNEQFF.

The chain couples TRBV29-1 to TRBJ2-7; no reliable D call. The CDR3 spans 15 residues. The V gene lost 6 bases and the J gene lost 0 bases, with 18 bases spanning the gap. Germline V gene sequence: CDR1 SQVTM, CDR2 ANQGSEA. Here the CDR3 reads CSVNWTEISSYEQYF. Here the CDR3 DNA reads TGCAGCGTAAATTGGACGGAGATAAGCTCCTACGAGCAGTACTTC.

DNA of the CDR3: TGTGCCAGCAGCGTAGTACAGGGCAGAACTAACTATGGCTACACCTTC. Its translation is CASSVVQGRTNYGYTF. The chain has TRBV9 and TRBJ1-2; D may be TRBD1 (6 bases). Trimming stripped 0 bases from V and 0 bases from J, with 12 bases between. CDR1 and CDR2 (germline): SGDLS, YYNGEE. The CDR3 runs to 16 residues.

The CDR3: CASNEGIGMETQYF. CDR3 coding DNA: TGTGCCAGCAACGAGGGTATAGGGATGGAGACCCAGTACTTC. The chain has TRBV2 and TRBJ2-5; maybe TRBD2 (5 bases). Trimming took 7 bases from V and 5 from J, leaving 17 bases between them. This CDR3 has 14 amino acids. Germline-derived CDR1 and CDR2 are SNHLY and FYNNEI.

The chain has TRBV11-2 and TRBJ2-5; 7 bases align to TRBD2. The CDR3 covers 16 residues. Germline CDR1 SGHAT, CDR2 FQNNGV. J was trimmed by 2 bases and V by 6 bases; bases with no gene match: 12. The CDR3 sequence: CASRKNRTRFQETQYF. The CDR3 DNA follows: TGTGCCAGCAGGAAAAATCGGACTAGGTTTCAAGAGACCCAGTACTTC.

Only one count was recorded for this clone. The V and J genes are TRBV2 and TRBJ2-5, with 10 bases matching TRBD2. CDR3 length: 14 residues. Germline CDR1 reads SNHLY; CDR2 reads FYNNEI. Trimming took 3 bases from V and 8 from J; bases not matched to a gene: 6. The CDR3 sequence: CASSDSSGGSTQYF. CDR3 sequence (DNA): TGTGCCAGCAGTGACTCTAGCGGGGGCAGCACCCAGTACTTC.

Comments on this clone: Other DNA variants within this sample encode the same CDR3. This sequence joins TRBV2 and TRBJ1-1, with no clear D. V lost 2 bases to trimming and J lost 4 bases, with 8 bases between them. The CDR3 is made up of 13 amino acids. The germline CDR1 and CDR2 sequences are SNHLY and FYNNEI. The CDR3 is CASSEREVTEAFF. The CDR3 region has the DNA TGTGCCAGCAGTGAAAGGGAGGTCACTGAAGCTTTCTTT.